These 25 T cell receptor beta chains were all obtained from the same sample, sequenced in a study of cytomegalovirus exposure and HLA in healthy donors. PCR involved 60 Vbeta and 13 Jbeta primers. The table came from immunoSEQ multiplex PCR; TCRdb's copy has only in-frame clones and leaves some out. The data hold some 63,000 clones, with 75% to 85% observed a single time. Specimen: PBMCs. The origin of the receptors is a woman in her thirties or forties in good health and CMV-seronegative.

The chain is built from TRBV27 and TRBJ2-7; D is unresolved. Looked up from germline, CDR1 is MNHEY and CDR2 is SMNVEV (reference sequence). V lost 7 bases to trimming and J lost 2 bases, with 21 bases between them. The CDR3 extends over 16 amino acids. The CDR3 is CASNKSIAIKAYEQYF. Here the CDR3 DNA reads TGTGCCAGCAATAAAAGCATAGCCATAAAAGCCTACGAGCAGTACTTC.

This rearrangement joins TRBV18 to TRBJ1-3; D not resolved. V was shortened by 0 bases and J by 0 bases, with 6 bases between the two germline ends. Per the germline V gene, CDR1 is KGHSH and CDR2 is LQKENI. The CDR3 sequence is 15 residues long. The DNA of the CDR3 is TGTGCCAGCTCACCACCCAGCGACTCTGGAAACACCATATATTTT. This encodes CASSPPSDSGNTIYF.

This sequence joins TRBV6-5 and TRBJ2-1; 7 nucleotides align to TRBD2. Germline V gene lookup returns CDR1 MNHEY and CDR2 SVGAGI. The V gene end was trimmed by 6 bases and the J gene end by 2 bases; junction bases not matched to a gene: 7. CDR3 size: 15 residues. CDR3 nucleotide sequence: TGTGCCAGCAGGCGGACTAGGCGTCCCTACAATGAGCAGTTCTTC. It codes for CASRRTRRPYNEQFF.

This clone was observed a single time. The genes are TRBV7-8 and TRBJ2-7; TRBD2 matches at 9 bases. The V and J ends lost 5 bases and 6 bases, in that order; junction bases with no gene match: 11. The CDR3 is 15 amino acids. Germline loops: CDR1 SGHVS, CDR2 FQNEAQ. CDR3 DNA: TGTGCCAGCAGCGCGACTAGCGGAGGCAGATCCGAGCAGTACTTC. Protein sequence: CASSATSGGRSEQYF.

The chain employs TRBV5-1 and TRBJ2-7, with 9 bases aligning to TRBD1. This CDR3 has 15 amino acids. J gave up 3 bases and V 5 bases, and 9 bases lay outside the gene matches. CDR1 and CDR2 (germline): SGHRS, YFSETQ. CDR3 nucleotides: TGCGCCAGCAGACCCGGGACAGGGCCTATCTACGAGCAGTACTTC. This translates into CASRPGTGPIYEQYF.

This sequence joins TRBV6-5 and TRBJ2-7; 11 bases are a match to TRBD2. The CDR3 extends over 15 amino acids. The junction had 7 bases not matched to a gene; V was cut back by 6 bases and J by 3 bases. Per the germline V gene, CDR1 is MNHEY and CDR2 is SVGAGI. The CDR3 DNA sequence: TGTGCCAGCAGACCGGGACTAGCGGAAATCTACGAGCAGTACTTC. This sequence encodes CASRPGLAEIYEQYF.

This sequence joins TRBV23-1 and TRBJ2-1; the D gene is possibly TRBD2 (5 bases). TRBV23-1 is recorded as an ORF, its role being uncertain. The length of the CDR3 is 18 residues. Trimming pared 0 bases from V and 0 bases from J, leaving 15 bases between. Here the CDR3 DNA reads TGCGCCAGCAGTCAATCGAATAAGCGGTATTACTCCTACAATGAGCAGTTCTTC. Encoded protein: CASSQSNKRYYSYNEQFF.

V gene TRBV7-9 combines with J gene TRBJ2-5; D is possibly TRBD2 (6 bases). Germline lookup yields CDR1 SEHNR and CDR2 FQNEAQ (reference sequence). This CDR3 comprises 17 residues. V lost 3 bases, J lost 0 bases, and 17 bases lay in between. Written as DNA, the CDR3 is TGTGCCAGCAGCTTCTTCACCGGGACTGAGTACCAAGAGACCCAGTACTTC. Protein sequence: CASSFFTGTEYQETQYF.

This sequence joins TRBV27 and TRBJ2-3; 8 positions agree with TRBD2. Germline CDR1 is MNHEY and CDR2 is SMNVEV (reference sequence). V trimming: 5 bases; J trimming: 6 bases; junction bases outside the gene matches: 13. There are 16 residues in the CDR3. The CDR3 DNA is TGTGCCAGCAGTCCTGAGACTAGCGTAAACGGGGATACGCAGTATTTT. It codes for CASSPETSVNGDTQYF.

The chain carries TRBV7-9 and TRBJ2-2; TRBD2 matches at 7 bases. Germline CDR1 SEHNR, CDR2 FQNEAQ (reference sequence). There are 13 residues in the CDR3. V dropped 8 bases and J dropped 8; count of bases not matched to a gene: 8. The CDR3 region is CASGGLPLGELFF. The CDR3 nucleotides are TGTGCCAGCGGGGGACTACCCTTAGGGGAGCTGTTTTTT.

The V gene is TRBV7-9, the J gene TRBJ2-1; TRBD1 matches at 9 bases. Germline CDR1 SEHNR, CDR2 FQNEAQ (reference sequence). Trimming removed 2 bases from V and 2 bases from J; junction bases left unmatched: 7. The CDR3 is 17 residues long. CDR3 residues: CASSLSPGQGTYNEQFF. The CDR3, as DNA: TGTGCCAGCAGCTTATCGCCGGGACAGGGAACCTACAATGAGCAGTTCTTC.

This clone came up once. The junction shows a germline mismatch at one end, possibly a read error. The rearrangement joins TRBV7-9 to TRBJ1-4; D ambiguous. From germline, CDR1 is SEHNR and CDR2 FQNEAQ (reference sequence). The length of the CDR3 is 11 residues. CDR3 sequence: CSSSFREKLFF. The CDR3 nucleotides read TGTTCCAGCAGCTTCCGGGAAAAACTGTTTTTT.

The chain is built from TRBV9 and TRBJ1-1; 8 bases match TRBD1. After removal of 0 bases from V and 0 bases from J, the junction contained 4 bases not matched to a gene. The CDR3 contains 16 residues. Looked up from germline, CDR1 is SGDLS and CDR2 is YYNGEE. In nucleotides, the CDR3 is TGTGCCAGCAGCGTAGCGGGGGACAGGATGAACACTGAAGCTTTCTTT. It specifies CASSVAGDRMNTEAFF.

V and J are TRBV7-2 and TRBJ2-7, with TRBD2 identical over 11 bases. This CDR3 comprises 16 residues. Trimming removed 5 bases from V and 2 bases from J; junction bases left unmatched: 8. The germline V gene has CDR1 SGHTA and CDR2 FQGNSA. The CDR3 coding sequence is TGTGCCAGCAGCGAAAGACTAGCGGGATCCACCTACGAGCAGTACTTC. This translates into CASSERLAGSTYEQYF.

This clone was counted only a few times. V and J are TRBV7-9 and TRBJ2-7; TRBD2 is a possible D gene (6 bases). In germline, CDR1 is SEHNR, CDR2 FQNEAQ (reference sequence). The CDR3 is made up of 14 amino acids. With 1 base removed from V and 5 bases from J, the gap between germline ends came to 12 bases. CDR3: CASSLVETSDEQYF. As DNA, the CDR3 is TGTGCCAGCAGCTTAGTCGAGACTAGTGACGAGCAGTACTTC.

The genes are TRBV5-1 and TRBJ1-5, with TRBD1 as a possible D gene (5 bases). Germline lookup yields CDR1 SGHRS and CDR2 YFSETQ. The germline V and J ends were trimmed by 4 bases and 11 bases, with 22 bases remaining between them. The CDR3 covers 15 residues. DNA of the CDR3: TGCGCCAGCAGCAACGAGGTGGGGCCCCACCGGTCCCAGCATTTT. Translation gives CASSNEVGPHRSQHF.

The chain is built from TRBV29-1 and TRBJ2-7; D may be TRBD1 (6 bases). The germline gives CDR1 SQVTM, CDR2 ANQGSEA. This CDR3 has 12 amino acids. Trimming took off 6 bases at V and 0 bases at J, with 9 bases between the two ends. Here the CDR3 reads CSVWDTSYEQYF. In DNA form, the CDR3 reads TGCAGCGTGTGGGACACCTCCTACGAGCAGTACTTC.

The chain's CDR3 is CASSGLPGANTEAFF. The CDR3 coding sequence is TGTGCCAGCAGTGGGTTACCTGGGGCGAACACTGAAGCTTTCTTT. This rearrangement joins TRBV25-1 to TRBJ1-1; possibly TRBD1 for D (5 bases). Trimming shortened V by 4 bases and J by 1 base, and 13 bases separated the two germline ends. This CDR3 contains 15 residues. Germline V gene sequence: CDR1 MGHDK, CDR2 SYGVNS. The variable domain in full, completed from reference TRBV25-1 and TRBJ1-1, reads EADIYQTPRYLVIGTGKKITLECSQTMGHDKMYWYQQDPGMELHLIHYSYGVNSTEKGDLSSESTVSRIRTEHFPLTLESARPSHTSQYLCASSGLPGANTEAFFGQGTRLTVV.

The chain employs TRBV30 and TRBJ2-7, with TRBD2 matching 10 bases. This CDR3 comprises 15 residues. Trimming removed 2 bases from V and 5 bases from J; junction bases left unmatched: 9. Germline V lookup: CDR1 GTSNPN, CDR2 SVGIG (reference sequence). This chain's CDR3 is CAWSWLGGLANEQYF. The CDR3 DNA sequence: TGTGCCTGGAGTTGGCTAGGGGGACTAGCGAACGAGCAGTACTTC.

V is TRBV6-5 and J is TRBJ2-5; 7 nucleotides line up with TRBD1. V trimming: 11 bases; J trimming: 5 bases; junction bases outside the gene matches: 17. From germline, CDR1 is MNHEY and CDR2 SVGAGI. This CDR3 contains 15 residues. CDR3 in DNA: TGTGCCCCCCCCAGGGACAGTCGAGGTCCCGAGACCCAGTACTTC. This translates into CAPPRDSRGPETQYF.

This rearrangement joins TRBV28 to TRBJ1-4; possible D gene TRBD1, 6 bases. Trimming shortened V by 3 bases and J by 4 bases, and 9 bases separated the two germline ends. The V gene's germline CDR1 is MDHEN and CDR2 SYDVKM. The CDR3 has 14 residues. The CDR3 DNA sequence: TGTGCCAGCAGTTTGGGAGGGGGTAATGAAAAACTGTTTTTT. This translates into CASSLGGGNEKLFF.

Here the CDR3 reads CASSPATGAAKNIQYF. The CDR3 coding sequence is TGTGCCAGCTCACCGGCGACAGGGGCGGCCAAAAACATTCAGTACTTC. V gene TRBV18 combines with J gene TRBJ2-4; TRBD1 matches 8 bases. With V trimmed by 3 bases and J by 1 base, 5 bases remained unmatched. Germline values: CDR1 KGHSH, CDR2 LQKENI. CDR3 size: 16 residues.

This chain uses TRBV15 with TRBJ2-1, with 7 bases fitting TRBD2. CDR1 is LNHNV, CDR2 YYDKDF, per germline (reference sequence). CDR3 length: 17 residues. Germline trimming cut 0 bases from V and 3 bases from J; bases unmatched to any gene: 8. The CDR3 is CATSRDRPSGYYNEQFF. In nucleotides, the CDR3 is TGTGCCACCAGCAGAGATCGGCCTAGCGGATACTACAATGAGCAGTTCTTC.

The chain employs TRBV16 and TRBJ1-5; maybe TRBD1 (5 bases). V was pared by 2 bases and J by 1 base, with 15 bases between. Germline V gives CDR1 KGHSY, CDR2 FQNENV. The CDR3 consists of 17 residues. The CDR3 region is CASSQGTQGLSNQPQHF. The CDR3 bases are TGTGCCAGCAGCCAAGGAACCCAGGGTCTAAGCAATCAGCCCCAGCATTTT.

The chain is built from TRBV25-1 and TRBJ2-5; TRBD1 matches 9 bases. Germline V gene sequence: CDR1 MGHDK, CDR2 SYGVNS. J gave up 5 bases and V 2 bases, and 3 bases lay outside the gene matches. This CDR3 has 14 residues. This CDR3 is CASSEPGTGETQYF. The CDR3 nucleotides read TGTGCCAGCAGTGAACCCGGGACAGGGGAGACCCAGTACTTC.